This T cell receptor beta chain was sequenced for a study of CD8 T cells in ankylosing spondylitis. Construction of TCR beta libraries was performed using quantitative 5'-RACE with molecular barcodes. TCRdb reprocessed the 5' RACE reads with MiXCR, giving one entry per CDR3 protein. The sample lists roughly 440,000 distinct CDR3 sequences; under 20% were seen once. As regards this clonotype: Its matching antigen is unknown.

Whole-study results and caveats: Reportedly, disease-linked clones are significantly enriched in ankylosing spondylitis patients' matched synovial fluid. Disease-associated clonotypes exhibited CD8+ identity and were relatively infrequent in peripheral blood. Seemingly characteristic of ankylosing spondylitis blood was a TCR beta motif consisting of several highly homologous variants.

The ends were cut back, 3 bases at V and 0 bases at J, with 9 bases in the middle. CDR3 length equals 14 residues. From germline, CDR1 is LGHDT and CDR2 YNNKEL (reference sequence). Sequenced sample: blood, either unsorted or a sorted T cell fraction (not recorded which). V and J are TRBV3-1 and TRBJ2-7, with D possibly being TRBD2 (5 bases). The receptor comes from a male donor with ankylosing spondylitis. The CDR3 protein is CASSQQRSSYEQYF. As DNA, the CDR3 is TGTGCCAGCAGCCAGCAGCGGTCCTCCTACGAGCAGTACTTC.